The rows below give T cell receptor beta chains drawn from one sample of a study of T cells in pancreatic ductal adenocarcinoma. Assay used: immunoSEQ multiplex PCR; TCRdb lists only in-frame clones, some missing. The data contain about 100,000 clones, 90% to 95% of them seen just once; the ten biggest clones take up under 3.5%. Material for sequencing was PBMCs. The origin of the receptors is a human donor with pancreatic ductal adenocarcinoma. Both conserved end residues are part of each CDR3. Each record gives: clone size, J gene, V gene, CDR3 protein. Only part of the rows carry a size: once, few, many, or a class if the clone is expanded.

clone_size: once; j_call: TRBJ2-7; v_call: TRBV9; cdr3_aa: CASSATGDIYEQYF
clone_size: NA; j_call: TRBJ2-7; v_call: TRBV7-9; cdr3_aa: CASSSAGYEQYF
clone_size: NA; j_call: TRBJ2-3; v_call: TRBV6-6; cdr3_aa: CASSSGSDTQYF
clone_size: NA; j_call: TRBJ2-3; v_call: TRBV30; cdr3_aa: CAWSVRADTQYF
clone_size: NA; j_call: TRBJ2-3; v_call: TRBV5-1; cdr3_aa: CASSLAGQGWDTQYF
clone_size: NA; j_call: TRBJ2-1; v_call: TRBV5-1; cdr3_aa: CASSLTVNEQFF
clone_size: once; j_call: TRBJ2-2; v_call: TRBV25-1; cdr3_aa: CASSERGGGELFF
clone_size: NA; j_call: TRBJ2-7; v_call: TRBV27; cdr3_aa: CASSLTGAIEQYF
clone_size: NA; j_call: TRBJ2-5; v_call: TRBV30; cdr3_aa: CAWSVGGTSGSKTQYF
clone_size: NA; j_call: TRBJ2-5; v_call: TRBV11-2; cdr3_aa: CASSIGQGEETQYF
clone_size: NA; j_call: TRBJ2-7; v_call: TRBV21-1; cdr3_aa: CAPEQWTGHYEQYF
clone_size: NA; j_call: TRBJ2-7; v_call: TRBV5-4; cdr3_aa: CASSSRTGNYEQYF
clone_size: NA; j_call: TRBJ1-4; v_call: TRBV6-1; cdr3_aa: CASSDGGAAFLNEKLFF
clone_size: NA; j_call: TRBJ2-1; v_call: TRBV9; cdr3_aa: CASSVDTFSYNEQFF
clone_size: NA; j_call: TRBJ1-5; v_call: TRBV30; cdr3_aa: CAWSGGQGHQPQHF
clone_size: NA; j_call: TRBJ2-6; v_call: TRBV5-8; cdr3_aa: CASSLGGGSGANVLTF
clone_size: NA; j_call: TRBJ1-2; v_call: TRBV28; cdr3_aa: CASSSGQFSYGYTF
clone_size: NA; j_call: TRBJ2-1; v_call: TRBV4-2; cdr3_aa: CASRGPSGAYNEQFF
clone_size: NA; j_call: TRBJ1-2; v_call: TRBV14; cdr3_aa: CASSPLARGFYGYTF
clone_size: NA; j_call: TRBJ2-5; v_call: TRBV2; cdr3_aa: CASSAQETQYF
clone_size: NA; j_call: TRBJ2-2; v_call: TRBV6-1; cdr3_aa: CASSAHRAPGELFF
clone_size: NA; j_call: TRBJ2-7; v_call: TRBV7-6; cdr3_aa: CASSLGEAGIYEQYF
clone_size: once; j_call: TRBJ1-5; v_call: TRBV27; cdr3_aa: CASSIPYKAADQPQHF
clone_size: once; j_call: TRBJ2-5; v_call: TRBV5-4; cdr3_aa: CASSPAGVQETQYF
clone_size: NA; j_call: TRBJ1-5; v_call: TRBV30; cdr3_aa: CAWSTGQFLYSNQPQHF
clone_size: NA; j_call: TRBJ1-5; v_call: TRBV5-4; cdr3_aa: CASSFGTGVNQPQHF